The TCR beta chain described here comes from a study of blood T cell repertoires in COVID-19. V was shortened by 6 bases and J by 8 bases, with 14 bases between the two germline ends. CDR1 and CDR2 from the germline V gene are MNHEY and SVGAGI. There are 14 residues in the CDR3. Generated by immunoSEQ multiplex PCR, the TCRdb table keeps only in-frame clones and is missing some. The table lists approximately 46,000 clones, approximately 85% of them singletons. Sequenced material: peripheral blood. V gene TRBV6-5 combines with J gene TRBJ1-6, with D perhaps TRBD1 (6 bases). This sequence originates from a human donor in a cohort sampled during active COVID-19. CDR3 sequence: CASRTGQKHSPLHF. CDR3 nucleotide sequence: TGTGCCAGCAGGACCGGACAGAAACATTCACCCCTCCACTTT.